This T cell receptor beta chain was found in a study of CD8 T cells in ankylosing spondylitis (TCRdb year 2017). Notes on the research overall: The study profiled T cell receptor beta repertoires in healthy donors and ankylosing spondylitis patients to find disease-linked TCR variants. The full study cohort was made up of under 30 ankylosing spondylitis patients and fewer than 120 healthy donors. Peripheral blood was sampled, and synovial fluid was additionally collected from ankylosing spondylitis patients. Study-wide findings and limitations: The disease-linked clones had a CD8+ phenotype and were found at relatively low frequencies in peripheral blood. The disease-linked clones were reported to be significantly enriched in matched synovial fluid samples from ankylosing spondylitis patients. Some motif variants had previously been reported in the synovial fluid and blood of reactive arthritis patients, which suggests shared mechanisms of disease initiation. A TCR beta motif of several highly homologous amino acid variants appeared characteristic of blood from ankylosing spondylitis patients.

Measured from the cysteine to the phenylalanine, the CDR3 is 15 residues long. Only the CDR3 DNA stays, 45 bases, in frame from base 1. CDR1 and CDR2 are drawn from the germline V gene: MNHNS, SASEGT. Trimming takes 6 bases from V and 4 bases from J, and the germline ends sit 18 bases apart. Concerning this clonotype: Which antigen it targets is not known. Base qualities are missing; no much larger clone stands one base away.

Sequenced using an Illumina HiSeq 2500. TCR beta libraries were prepared by quantitative 5'-RACE with molecular barcodes. The authors' analysis ran thus. A new computational method based on a probabilistic model of VDJ rearrangement was used to identify disease-linked TCR variants. The raw public reads went through TCRdb reprocessing: fastp at Q25, MiXCR clone calling, in-frame beta chains kept. Identical CDR3 protein sequences are pooled into one entry, listed with their most common genes and DNA. These V and J calls rely on TCRdb rather than the paper's analysis. The sample table lists about 500,000 distinct CDR3 sequences, about 13% of them with a count of one. Of the sample, approximately 6.2% is held by the ten largest clones.

The sequence is built from TRBV6-1 and TRBJ1-1; 6 matching bases give a weak D call of TRBD1. The sequence came from a male donor with ankylosing spondylitis. The sequenced material came from blood, either unsorted or a sorted T cell fraction (not recorded which). The DNA reads TGTGCCAGCAGCCCCTACAGGGAGTACCGCACTGAAGCTTTCTTT. Its translation reads: CASSPYREYRTEAFF.